The 6 T cell receptor beta chains below all came from one sample that was sequenced in a study of technical replicates of blood from a few donors. Using immunoSEQ multiplex PCR, the repertoire was profiled, and TCRdb retains in-frame clones only, with some absent. In the table there are about 80,000 clones, over 95% of which are singletons. Sequenced: T cells isolated from PBMCs. Receptors were obtained from a human donor in good health.

J is TRBJ2-7 and V is TRBV28, with a possible D match to TRBD1 (6 bases). Germline V gene data show CDR1 as MDHEN and CDR2 as SYDVKM. CDR3 length: 14 residues. V shed 7 bases and J shed 3 bases, with 16 bases lying between them. CDR3: CASTGPGVVYEQYF. In DNA form, the CDR3 reads TGTGCCAGCACAGGACCAGGGGTGGTCTACGAGCAGTACTTC. The full variable domain, completed using reference TRBV28 and TRBJ2-7, is DVKVTQSSRYLVKRTGEKVFLECVQDMDHENMFWYRQDPGLGLRLIYFSYDVKMKEKGDIPEGYSVSREKKERFSLILESASTNQTSMYLCASTGPGVVYEQYFGPGTRLTVT.

The chain recombines TRBV11-2 with TRBJ2-1, with D possibly TRBD1 on 6 matching bases. Trimming cost V 3 bases and J 10 bases, with 19 bases left between them. The CDR3 runs to 15 residues. CDR1 is SGHAT and CDR2 is FQNNGV in the germline V gene. The CDR3 nucleotides are TGTGCCAGCAGCTTGGCCCAGAGACAGGTTCGCGAGCAGTTCTTC. Translating gives CASSLAQRQVREQFF.

The chain links TRBV5-6 to TRBJ2-7; 10 bases are a match to TRBD1. The CDR3 runs 13 residues. Per germline, CDR1 SGHDT and CDR2 YYEEEE. V dropped 4 bases and J dropped 3; count of bases not matched to a gene: 1. This CDR3 is CASSRDRGYEQYF. The CDR3, as DNA: TGTGCCAGCAGCCGGGACAGGGGCTACGAGCAGTACTTC.

This sequence joins TRBV15 and TRBJ2-7, with 7 bases that match TRBD2. Germline CDR1 LNHNV, CDR2 YYDKDF (reference sequence). Trimming took 3 bases from V and 3 from J; bases not matched to a gene: 2. This CDR3 has 13 residues. CDR3 residues: CATSRLADYEQYF. CDR3 nucleotides: TGTGCCACCAGCAGGCTAGCGGACTACGAGCAGTACTTC.

V is TRBV5-1 and J is TRBJ2-2; perhaps TRBD2 as D (5 bases). V shed 3 bases and J shed 4 bases, with 13 bases lying between them. Looked up from germline, CDR1 is SGHRS and CDR2 is YFSETQ. The CDR3 is 15 residues long. The CDR3 DNA follows: TGCGCCAGCAGCTCGACTATATCCGGCACCGGGGAGCTGTTTTTT. It is translated as CASSSTISGTGELFF.

The chain links TRBV6-1 to TRBJ2-3; 12 bases map to TRBD2. This CDR3 is 15 amino acids long. After removal of 6 bases from V and 6 bases from J, the junction contained 7 bases not matched to a gene. Germline V CDR1 and CDR2: MNHNS, SASEGT. The CDR3 protein is CASRLTSGSLDTQYF. DNA for the CDR3: TGTGCCAGCAGGCTGACTAGCGGGAGTCTGGATACGCAGTATTTT.